This paragraph reports one TCR beta chain. Trimming cost V 6 bases and J 0 bases, with 12 bases left between them. CDR3 size: 15 residues. Per the germline V gene, CDR1 is SNHLY and CDR2 is FYNNEI. This entry is derived from a study of blood T cell repertoires in COVID-19. On the study more broadly: The United States, Italy and Spain provided the acute and convalescent COVID-19 samples.

As processed by the authors: Using reference gene primer amplification, nucleated cell counts were estimated. Only in-frame clones appear in the TCRdb table, and some are missing; sequencing was by immunoSEQ multiplex PCR. That table gives V, J and clone size, and the DNA gave D and trimming. The sample contains about 150,000 clones, around 84% of which appear only once. The V gene is TRBV2, the J gene TRBJ1-5, with D possibly being TRBD1 (5 bases). The sequenced sample was PBMCs or T cells enriched from blood (not recorded which). This TCR was sampled from a man in his fifties who had recovered from COVID-19. Written as DNA, the CDR3 is TGTGCCAGCAGCCCCGACAGTATTAGCAATCAGCCCCAGCATTTT. Translation: CASSPDSISNQPQHF. Looking up the rest from reference TRBV2 and TRBJ1-5 gives the full variable domain: EPEVTQTPSHQVTQMGQEVILRCVPISNHLYFYWYRQILGQKVEFLVSFYNNEISEKSEIFDDQFSVERPDGSNFTLKIRSTKLEDSAMYFCASSPDSISNQPQHFGDGTRLSIL.